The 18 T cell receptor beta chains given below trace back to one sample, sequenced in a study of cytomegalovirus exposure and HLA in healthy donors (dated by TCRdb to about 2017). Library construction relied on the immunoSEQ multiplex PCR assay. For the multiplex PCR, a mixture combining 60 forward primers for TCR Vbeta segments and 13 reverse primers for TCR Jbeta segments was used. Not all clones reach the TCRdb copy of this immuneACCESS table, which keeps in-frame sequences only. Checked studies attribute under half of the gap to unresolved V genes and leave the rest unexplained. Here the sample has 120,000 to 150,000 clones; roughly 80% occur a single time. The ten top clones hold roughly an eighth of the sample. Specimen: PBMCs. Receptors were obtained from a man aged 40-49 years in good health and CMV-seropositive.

The CDR3 protein is CASSLGTGGLAFF. In DNA, the CDR3 is TGTGCCAGCAGTTTAGGGACAGGGGGGTTGGCTTTCTTT. The rearrangement uses TRBV28 and TRBJ1-1; 11 bases match TRBD1. CDR3 length: 13 residues. Germline values: CDR1 MDHEN, CDR2 SYDVKM. V dropped 2 bases and J dropped 11; count of bases not matched to a gene: 4.

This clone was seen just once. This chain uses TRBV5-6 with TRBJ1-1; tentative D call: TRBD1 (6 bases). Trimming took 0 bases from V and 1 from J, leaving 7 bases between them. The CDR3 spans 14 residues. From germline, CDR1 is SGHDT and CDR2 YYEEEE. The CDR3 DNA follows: TGTGCCAGCAGCTTGGGGACAGCGAACACTGAAGCTTTCTTT. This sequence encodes CASSLGTANTEAFF.

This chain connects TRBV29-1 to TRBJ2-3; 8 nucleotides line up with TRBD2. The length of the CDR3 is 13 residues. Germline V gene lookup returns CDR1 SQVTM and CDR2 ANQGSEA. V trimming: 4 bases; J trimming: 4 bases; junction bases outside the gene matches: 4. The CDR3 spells CSVVELAADTQYF. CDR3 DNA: TGCAGCGTTGTTGAACTAGCGGCAGATACGCAGTATTTT.

The CDR3 protein is CASSPQGMGEAFF. In nucleotides, the CDR3 is TGTGCCAGCAGCCCACAGGGAATGGGAGAAGCTTTCTTT. The chain carries TRBV11-2 and TRBJ1-1; D is perhaps TRBD1 (6 bases). Between the trimmed V and J ends, which lost 5 bases and 8 bases, there was a span of 15 bases. This CDR3 spans 13 amino acids. Looked up from germline, CDR1 is SGHAT and CDR2 is FQNNGV.

The CDR3 protein is CASLAGGYNTGELFF. In DNA form, the CDR3 reads TGTGCCTCACTAGCGGGAGGGTATAACACCGGGGAGCTGTTTTTT. The chain carries TRBV10-3 and TRBJ2-2; 13 bases are a match to TRBD2. This CDR3 contains 15 residues. From germline, CDR1 is ENHRY and CDR2 SYGVKD. Unmatched junction bases numbered 5, after V lost 11 bases and J lost 2 bases.

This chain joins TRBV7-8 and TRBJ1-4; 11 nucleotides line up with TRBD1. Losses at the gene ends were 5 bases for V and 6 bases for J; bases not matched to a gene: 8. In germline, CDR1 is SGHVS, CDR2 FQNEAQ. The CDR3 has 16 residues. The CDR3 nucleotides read TGTGCCAGCAGCCCCTCAAGGACAGGGGGCTATGAAAAACTGTTTTTT. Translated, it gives CASSPSRTGGYEKLFF.

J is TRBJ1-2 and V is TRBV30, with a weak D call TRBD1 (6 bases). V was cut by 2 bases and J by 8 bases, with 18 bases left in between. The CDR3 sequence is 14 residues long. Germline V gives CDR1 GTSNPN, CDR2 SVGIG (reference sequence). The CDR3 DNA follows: TGTGCCTGGAGTTTCAACGGGCAGGGACAAGGCTACACCTTC. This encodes CAWSFNGQGQGYTF. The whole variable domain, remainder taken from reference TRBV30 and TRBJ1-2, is SQTIHQWPATLVQPVGSPLSLECTVEGTSNPNLYWYRQAAGRGLQLLFYSVGIGQISSEVPQNLSASRPQDRQFILSSKKLLLSDSGFYLCAWSFNGQGQGYTFGSGTRLTVV.

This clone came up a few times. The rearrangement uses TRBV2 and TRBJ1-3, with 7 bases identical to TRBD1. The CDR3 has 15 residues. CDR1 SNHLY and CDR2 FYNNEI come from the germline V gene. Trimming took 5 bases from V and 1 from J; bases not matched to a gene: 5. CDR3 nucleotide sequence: TGTGCCAGCAGTTTTATGACAGGGTCTGGAAACACCATATATTTT. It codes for CASSFMTGSGNTIYF.

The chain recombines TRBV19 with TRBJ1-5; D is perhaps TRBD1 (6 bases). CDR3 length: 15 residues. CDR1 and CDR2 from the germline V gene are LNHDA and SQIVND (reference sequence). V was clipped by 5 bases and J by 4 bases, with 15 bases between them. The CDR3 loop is CASSVSRGANQPQHF. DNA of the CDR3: TGTGCCAGTAGTGTCTCCCGGGGGGCGAATCAGCCCCAGCATTTT. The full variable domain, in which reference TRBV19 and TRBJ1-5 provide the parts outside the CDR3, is DGGITQSPKYLFRKEGQNVTLSCEQNLNHDAMYWYRQDPGQGLRLIYYSQIVNDFQKGDIAEGYSVSREKKESFPLTVTSAQKNPTAFYLCASSVSRGANQPQHFGDGTRLSIL.

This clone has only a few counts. The CDR3 sequence: CASSELPGNTEAFF. Here the CDR3 DNA reads TGCGCCAGCAGCGAGCTCCCAGGGAATACTGAAGCTTTCTTT. This chain links TRBV5-1 with TRBJ1-1; TRBD1 is a possible D gene (5 bases). Trimming pared 4 bases from V and 5 bases from J, leaving 15 bases between. Germline V CDR1 and CDR2: SGHRS, YFSETQ. This CDR3 comprises 14 residues.

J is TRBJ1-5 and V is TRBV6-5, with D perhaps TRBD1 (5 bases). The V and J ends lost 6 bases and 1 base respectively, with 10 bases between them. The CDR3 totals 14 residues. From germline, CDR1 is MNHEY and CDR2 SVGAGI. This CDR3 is CASRPRQSNQPQHF. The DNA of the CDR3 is TGTGCCAGCAGGCCCCGACAGAGCAATCAGCCCCAGCATTTT.

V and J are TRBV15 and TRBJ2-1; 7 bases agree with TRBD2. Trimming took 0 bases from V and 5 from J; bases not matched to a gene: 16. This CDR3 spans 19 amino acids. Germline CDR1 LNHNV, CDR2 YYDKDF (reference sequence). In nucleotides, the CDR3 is TGTGCCACCAGCAGAGATCACCCAGCCCGGGACTACCAGGACAATGAGCAGTTCTTC. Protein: CATSRDHPARDYQDNEQFF.

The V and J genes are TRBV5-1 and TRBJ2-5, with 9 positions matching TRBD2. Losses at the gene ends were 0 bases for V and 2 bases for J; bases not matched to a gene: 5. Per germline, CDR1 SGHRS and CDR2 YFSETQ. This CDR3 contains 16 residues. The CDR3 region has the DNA TGCGCCAGCAGCTTGGGGCGTAGCGGGGGACAAGAGACCCAGTACTTC. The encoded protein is CASSLGRSGGQETQYF.

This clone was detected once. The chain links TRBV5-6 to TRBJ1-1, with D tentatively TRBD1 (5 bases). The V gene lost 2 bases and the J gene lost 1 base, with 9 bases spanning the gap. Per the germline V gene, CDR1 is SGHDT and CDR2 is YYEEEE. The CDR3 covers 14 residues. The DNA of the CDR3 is TGTGCCAGCAGCTTCGGGGGTGCGAACACTGAAGCTTTCTTT. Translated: CASSFGGANTEAFF.

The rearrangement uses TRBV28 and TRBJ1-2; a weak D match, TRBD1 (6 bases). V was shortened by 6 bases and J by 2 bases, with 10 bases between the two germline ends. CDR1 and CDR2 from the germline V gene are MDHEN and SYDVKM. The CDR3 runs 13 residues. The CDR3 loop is CASSPQGNYGYTF. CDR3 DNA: TGTGCCAGCAGCCCCCAGGGGAACTATGGCTACACCTTC.

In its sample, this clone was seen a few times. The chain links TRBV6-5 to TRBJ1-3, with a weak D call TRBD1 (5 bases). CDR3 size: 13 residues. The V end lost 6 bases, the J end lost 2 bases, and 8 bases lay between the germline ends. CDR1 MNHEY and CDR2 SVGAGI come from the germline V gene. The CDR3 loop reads CASSLQAGNTIYF. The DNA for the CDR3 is TGTGCCAGCAGCCTACAGGCTGGAAACACCATATATTTT.

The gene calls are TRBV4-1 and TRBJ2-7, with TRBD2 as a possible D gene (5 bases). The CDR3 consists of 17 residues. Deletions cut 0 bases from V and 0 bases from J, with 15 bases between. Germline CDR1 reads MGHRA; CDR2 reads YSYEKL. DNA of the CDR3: TGCGCCAGCAGCCAAGAGCCCGGACTCCCGAGCTCCTACGAGCAGTACTTC. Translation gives CASSQEPGLPSSYEQYF.

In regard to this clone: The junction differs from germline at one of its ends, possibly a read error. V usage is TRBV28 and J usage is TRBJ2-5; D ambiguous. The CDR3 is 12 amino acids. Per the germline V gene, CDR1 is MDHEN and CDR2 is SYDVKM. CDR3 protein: CASSEVEETQYF. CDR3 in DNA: TGTGCCAGCAGTGAGGTTGAAGAGACCCAATACTTC.